There are many counts of the clone carrying this T cell receptor (beta chain). What it binds is unknown. Genomic DNA, serving as template, underwent TCR beta VDJ and CDR3 profiling. Using its own MiXCR run on the reads, TCRdb lists one record per CDR3 protein. The sample yields 150,000 to 200,000 distinct CDR3 sequences, roughly half seen once. The data belong to a study of CD8+CD57+ T cells in acquired aplastic anemia. Study details: An average of approximately 3.2 ug of DNA was obtained from sorted CD4+ and CD8+ cells. The study, taken as a whole, reports: Patients had approximately 30 CD8+ CDR3 sequences in common with controls (the shared set).

In patients chosen for sequencing, flow cytometry had shown CD8+CD57+ cell expansion. A severe acquired aplastic anemia diagnosis applied to all patients. Blood was sampled before the patients had received any therapy. Sequencing used sorted CD4+, CD8+, or CD8+CD57+ T cells (not recorded which) from PBMCs. The source is a human donor with aplastic anemia.

The CDR3 bases are TGTGCCACCGGCGAATTCGGACAGGGCGGCGGCTACACCTTC. Its translation: CATGEFGQGGGYTF. J is TRBJ1-2 and V is TRBV24-1, with 8 bases fitting TRBD1. Germline V gives CDR1 KGHDR, CDR2 SFDVKD. The junction had 13 bases not matched to a gene; V was cut back by 9 bases and J by 8 bases. The CDR3 spans 14 residues.